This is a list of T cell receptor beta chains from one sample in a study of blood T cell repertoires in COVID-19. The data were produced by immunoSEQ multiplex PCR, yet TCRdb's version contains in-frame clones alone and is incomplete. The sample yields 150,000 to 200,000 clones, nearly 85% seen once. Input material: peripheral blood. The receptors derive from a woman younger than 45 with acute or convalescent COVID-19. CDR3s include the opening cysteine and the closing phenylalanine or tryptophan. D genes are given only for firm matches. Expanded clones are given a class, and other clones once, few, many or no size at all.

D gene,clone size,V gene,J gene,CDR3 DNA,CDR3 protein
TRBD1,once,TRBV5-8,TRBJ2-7,TGTGCCAGCAGCGATGGGACAGGGGTTCCCTACGAGCAGTACTTC,CASSDGTGVPYEQYF
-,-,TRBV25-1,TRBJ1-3,TGTGCCAGCAGTGAGCTAGTCCCCCCCCGTGGAAACACCATATATTTT,CASSELVPPRGNTIYF
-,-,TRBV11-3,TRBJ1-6,TGTGCCAGCAGCTCGCGCCGGGGTTCACCCCTCCACTTT,CASSSRRGSPLHF
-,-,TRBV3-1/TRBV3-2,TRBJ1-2,TGTGCCAGCAGTGAGGGTTATGGCTACACCTTC,CASSEGYGYTF
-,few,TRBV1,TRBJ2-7,TGCACCAGCAGCCAAGATCTTGCTTTCGGCGGTGGCTACGAGCAGTACTTC,CTSSQDLAFGGGYEQYF
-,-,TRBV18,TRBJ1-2,TGTGCCAGCTCACCAGAACAGGTTAACTATGGCTACACCTTC,CASSPEQVNYGYTF
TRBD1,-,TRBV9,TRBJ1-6,TGTGCCAGCAGCGGGGACAGACTATACCCCAATTCACCCCTCCACTTT,CASSGDRLYPNSPLHF
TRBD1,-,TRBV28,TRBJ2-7,TGTGCCAGCCCTCCGAGGGACAGGGTCAACTACGAGCAGTACTTC,CASPPRDRVNYEQYF
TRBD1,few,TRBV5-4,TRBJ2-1,TGTGCCAGCGGGACAGGGGACTACAATGAGCAGTTCTTC,CASGTGDYNEQFF
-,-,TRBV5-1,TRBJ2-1,TGCGCCAGCAGCCCAGACACGAGGAGGTACAATGAGCAGTTCTTC,CASSPDTRRYNEQFF
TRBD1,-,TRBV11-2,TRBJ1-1,TGTGCCAGCAGCTTAGCCCGGGACAGCAACACTGAAGCTTTCTTT,CASSLARDSNTEAFF